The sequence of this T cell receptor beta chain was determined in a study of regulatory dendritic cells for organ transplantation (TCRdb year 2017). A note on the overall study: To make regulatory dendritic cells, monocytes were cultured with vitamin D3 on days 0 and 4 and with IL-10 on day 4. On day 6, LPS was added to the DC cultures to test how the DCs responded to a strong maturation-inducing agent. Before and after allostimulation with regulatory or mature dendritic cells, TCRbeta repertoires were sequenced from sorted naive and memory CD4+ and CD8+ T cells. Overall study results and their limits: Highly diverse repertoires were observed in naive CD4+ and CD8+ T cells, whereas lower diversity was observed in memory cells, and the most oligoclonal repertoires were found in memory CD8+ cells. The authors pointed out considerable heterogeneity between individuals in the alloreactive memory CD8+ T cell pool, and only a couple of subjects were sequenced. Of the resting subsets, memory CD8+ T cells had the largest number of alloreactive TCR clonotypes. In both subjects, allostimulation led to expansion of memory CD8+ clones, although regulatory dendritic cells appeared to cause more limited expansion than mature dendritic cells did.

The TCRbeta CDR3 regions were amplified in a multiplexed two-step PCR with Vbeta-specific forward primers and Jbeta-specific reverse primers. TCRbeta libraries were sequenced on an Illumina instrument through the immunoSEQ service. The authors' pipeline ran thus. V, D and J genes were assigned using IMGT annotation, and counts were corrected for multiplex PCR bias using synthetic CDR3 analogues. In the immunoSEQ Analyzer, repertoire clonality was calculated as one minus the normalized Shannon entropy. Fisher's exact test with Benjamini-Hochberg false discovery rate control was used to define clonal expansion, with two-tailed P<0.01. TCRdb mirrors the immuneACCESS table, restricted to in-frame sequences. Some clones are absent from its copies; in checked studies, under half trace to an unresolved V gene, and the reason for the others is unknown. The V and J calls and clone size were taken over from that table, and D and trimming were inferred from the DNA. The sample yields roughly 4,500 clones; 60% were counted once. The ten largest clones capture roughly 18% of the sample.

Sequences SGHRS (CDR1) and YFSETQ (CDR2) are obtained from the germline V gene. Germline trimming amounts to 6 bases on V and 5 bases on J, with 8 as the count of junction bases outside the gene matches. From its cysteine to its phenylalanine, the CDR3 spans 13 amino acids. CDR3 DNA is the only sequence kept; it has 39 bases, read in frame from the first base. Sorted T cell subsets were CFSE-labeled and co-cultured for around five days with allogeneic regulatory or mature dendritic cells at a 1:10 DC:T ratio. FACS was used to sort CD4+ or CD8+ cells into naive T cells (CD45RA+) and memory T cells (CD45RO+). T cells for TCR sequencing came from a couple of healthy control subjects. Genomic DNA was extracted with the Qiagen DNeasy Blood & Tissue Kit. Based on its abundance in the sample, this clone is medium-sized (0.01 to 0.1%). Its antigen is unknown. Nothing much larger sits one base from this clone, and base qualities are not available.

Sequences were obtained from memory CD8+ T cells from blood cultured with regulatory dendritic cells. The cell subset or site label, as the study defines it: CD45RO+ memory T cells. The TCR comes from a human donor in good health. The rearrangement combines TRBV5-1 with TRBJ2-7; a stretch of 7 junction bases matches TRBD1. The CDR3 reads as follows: CASNPTGVNEQYF. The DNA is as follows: TGCGCCAGCAACCCAACAGGGGTCAACGAGCAGTACTTC.